Listed below are T cell receptor beta chains from one sample, sequenced in a study of neurological immune-mediated disorders. TCRdb re-analysed the 5' RACE reads in MiXCR, keeping a single row per CDR3 protein. Of about 88,000 distinct CDR3 sequences in the sample, around 3.3% are singletons; the top ten hold around 6%. Sequencing was done on a sample of PBMCs. These receptors came from a woman aged 18-29 years with multiple sclerosis. CDR3s include the opening cysteine and the closing phenylalanine or tryptophan. The D gene is left open where the match is weak. Rows may omit the clone size; those that give it use once, few, many or a size class.

TRBJ1-2 | TRBV14 | - | 13 | many | CASSHRGNYGYTF | TGTGCCAGCAGCCATAGAGGGAACTATGGCTACACCTTC
TRBJ2-7 | TRBV29-1 | - | 11 | many | CSVARDYEQYF | TGCAGCGTTGCCAGGGACTACGAGCAGTACTTC
TRBJ2-5 | TRBV6-5 | - | 13 | many | CASSYSTAETQYF | TGTGCCAGCAGTTACAGTACAGCAGAGACCCAGTACTTC
TRBJ2-5 | TRBV28 | - | 14 | many | CASQAPGTPWTQYF | TGTGCCAGCCAAGCTCCAGGGACACCCTGGACCCAGTACTTC
TRBJ1-2 | TRBV12-3/TRBV12-4 | TRBD1 | 14 | many | CASSLRFGTGHKSF | TGTGCCAGCAGTTTGAGGTTTGGGACAGGCCATAAAAGCTTC
TRBJ2-1 | TRBV20-1 | TRBD2 | 14 | few | CSARTSGSGNEQFF | TGCAGTGCTAGAACTAGCGGGAGTGGCAATGAGCAGTTCTTC
TRBJ1-1 | TRBV2 | - | 12 | many | CASSGVYTEAFF | TGTGCCAGCAGTGGAGTGTACACTGAAGCTTTCTTT
TRBJ2-1 | TRBV5-1 | TRBD2 | 16 | many | CASSLEAGGGYNEQFF | TGCGCCAGCAGCTTGGAGGCGGGAGGCGGCTACAATGAGCAGTTCTTC
TRBJ2-7 | TRBV12-3/TRBV12-4 | - | 16 | - | CASSLGQTSPPYEQYF | TGTGCCAGCAGTTTAGGCCAAACCTCCCCACCCTACGAGCAGTACTTC
TRBJ2-7 | TRBV7-9 | - | 14 | many | CASSHPDSSYEQYF | TGTGCCAGCAGCCACCCCGACAGCTCCTACGAGCAGTACTTC
TRBJ2-2 | TRBV27 | - | 14 | - | CASTTFNGAGELFF | TGTGCCAGCACCACCTTCAACGGGGCCGGGGAGCTGTTTTTT
TRBJ1-4 | TRBV12-3/TRBV12-4 | TRBD1 | 17 | many | CASSLVGQVATNEKLFF | TGTGCCAGCAGTTTAGTCGGACAGGTCGCAACTAATGAAAAACTGTTTTTT
TRBJ2-5 | TRBV20-1 | TRBD2 | 16 | many | CSAKGTSGRSKETQYF | TGCAGTGCAAAGGGGACTAGCGGGAGAAGTAAGGAGACCCAGTACTTC
TRBJ1-4 | TRBV6-6 | TRBD1 | 16 | many | CASSWPERTGAEKLFF | TGTGCCAGCAGTTGGCCGGAAAGGACAGGGGCCGAAAAACTGTTTTTT
TRBJ1-1 | TRBV10-3 | - | 13 | many | CAIGAAVNTEAFF | TGTGCCATCGGGGCAGCGGTGAACACTGAAGCTTTCTTT
TRBJ2-2 | TRBV5-1 | - | 15 | many | CASSLASGYTGELFF | TGCGCCAGCAGCTTGGCATCCGGGTACACCGGGGAGCTGTTTTTT
TRBJ2-5 | TRBV20-1 | TRBD2 | 14 | many | CSARSGGVKETQYF | TGCAGTGCTAGGAGCGGGGGGGTTAAAGAGACCCAGTACTTC
TRBJ1-3 | TRBV12-3/TRBV12-4 | - | 14 | many | CASSKQGPGNTIYF | TGTGCCAGCAGTAAACAGGGCCCTGGAAACACCATATATTTT
TRBJ2-1 | TRBV9 | - | 13 | many | CASTKRGAGEQFF | TGTGCCAGCACCAAAAGGGGGGCCGGTGAGCAGTTCTTC
TRBJ2-5 | TRBV20-1 | TRBD2 | 14 | many | CSASAGESQETQYF | TGCAGTGCTAGTGCGGGGGAAAGCCAAGAGACCCAGTACTTC
TRBJ1-5 | TRBV12-3/TRBV12-4 | TRBD1 | 15 | many | CASSLDRVSNQPQHF | TGTGCCAGCAGTCTTGACAGGGTTAGCAATCAGCCCCAGCATTTT
TRBJ2-3 | TRBV12-3/TRBV12-4 | TRBD1 | 13 | many | CASMTGLGDTQYF | TGTGCCAGCATGACAGGGCTGGGCGATACGCAGTATTTT
TRBJ1-1 | TRBV12-3/TRBV12-4 | - | 15 | many | CASSPVSGLNTEAFF | TGTGCCAGCAGCCCAGTTTCAGGTTTGAACACTGAAGCTTTCTTT
TRBJ2-7 | TRBV5-1 | TRBD1 | 14 | many | CASSFGQGPNEQYF | TGCGCCAGCAGCTTCGGACAGGGGCCCAACGAGCAGTACTTC
TRBJ2-3 | TRBV7-2 | - | 14 | many | CASSLRMSTDTQYF | TGTGCCAGCAGCTTAAGGATGAGCACAGATACGCAGTATTTT
TRBJ2-3 | TRBV5-1 | - | 14 | many | CASSLVSGTDTQYF | TGCGCCAGCAGCTTGGTTAGCGGCACAGATACGCAGTATTTT
TRBJ2-7 | TRBV5-1 | - | 15 | - | CASSLVGAASYEQYF | TGCGCCAGCAGCTTGGTAGGTGCGGCATCCTACGAGCAGTACTTC
TRBJ2-5 | TRBV12-3/TRBV12-4 | TRBD1 | 13 | many | CASSGTGRETQYF | TGTGCCAGCAGTGGGACAGGGCGAGAGACCCAGTACTTC
TRBJ1-4 | TRBV5-6 | - | 16 | many | CASSRNQGVANEKLFF | TGTGCCAGCAGCAGAAACCAGGGAGTCGCTAATGAAAAACTGTTTTTT
TRBJ1-2 | TRBV5-1 | TRBD1 | 15 | few | CASSLADRGRGGYTF | TGCGCCAGCAGCTTGGCCGACAGGGGGCGAGGAGGCTACACCTTC
TRBJ2-3 | TRBV6-2/TRBV6-3 | - | 12 | many | CASSQSPDTQYF | TGTGCCAGCAGCCAATCGCCAGATACGCAGTATTTT
TRBJ2-1 | TRBV5-1 | - | 17 | many | CASSLGPVITAYNEQFF | TGCGCCAGCAGCTTGGGCCCTGTGATTACCGCCTACAATGAGCAGTTCTTC
TRBJ1-3 | TRBV10-3 | TRBD1 | 14 | many | CAISEPRGGNTIYF | TGTGCCATCAGTGAGCCCAGGGGGGGAAACACCATATATTTT
TRBJ2-1 | TRBV7-2 | TRBD1 | 15 | few | CASSPWTGVGGEQFF | TGTGCCAGCAGCCCATGGACAGGGGTGGGTGGTGAGCAGTTCTTC
TRBJ2-5 | TRBV20-1 | TRBD2 | 13 | few | CSARTAGAETQYF | TGCAGTGCTCGAACAGCGGGAGCAGAGACCCAGTACTTC
TRBJ1-2 | TRBV20-1 | TRBD1 | 16 | few | CSGVGDRGRVDNGYTF | TGCAGTGGGGTTGGGGACAGGGGGCGAGTAGACAATGGCTACACCTTC
TRBJ2-3 | TRBV7-7 | TRBD2 | 14 | many | CASSSGTSPDTQYF | TGTGCTAGCAGCTCAGGGACTAGTCCAGATACGCAGTATTTT
TRBJ2-7 | TRBV20-1 | TRBD1 | 17 | many | CSASNFGDRGNSGEQYF | TGCAGTGCTAGTAATTTCGGGGACAGGGGAAATTCGGGTGAGCAGTACTTC
TRBJ2-7 | TRBV6-5 | TRBD2 | 12 | many | CATGGNAYEQYF | TGTGCCACGGGGGGTAATGCCTACGAGCAGTACTTC
TRBJ2-7 | TRBV6-5 | TRBD2 | 13 | many | CAAGGREVYEQYF | TGTGCCGCCGGGGGGCGGGAGGTATACGAGCAGTACTTC
TRBJ2-7 | TRBV3-1 | TRBD2 | 14 | many | CASSWTSGTYEQYF | TGTGCCAGCAGTTGGACTAGCGGGACCTACGAGCAGTACTTC
TRBJ1-1 | TRBV10-3 | TRBD1 | 15 | many | CAIRDTGTGGTEAFF | TGTGCCATCAGGGACACCGGGACAGGGGGCACTGAAGCTTTCTTT
TRBJ2-2 | TRBV20-1 | TRBD1 | 14 | - | CSARDIQGTGELFF | TGCAGTGCTAGAGATATACAGGGGACCGGGGAGCTGTTTTTT
TRBJ1-1 | TRBV9 | - | 14 | many | CASSADPGGTEAFF | TGTGCCAGCAGCGCGGACCCAGGCGGGACTGAAGCTTTCTTT
TRBJ1-4 | TRBV4-3 | - | 15 | many | CASSQNGGMGEKLFF | TGCGCCAGCAGCCAAAACGGGGGGATGGGTGAAAAACTGTTTTTT
TRBJ1-1 | TRBV5-1 | TRBD1 | 15 | many | CASSLAGQGRTEAFF | TGCGCCAGCAGCTTGGCGGGACAGGGGAGGACTGAAGCTTTCTTT
TRBJ1-1 | TRBV10-3 | - | 13 | - | CAISAGTSTEAFF | TGTGCCATCAGTGCAGGGACGAGTACTGAAGCTTTCTTT
TRBJ1-1 | TRBV12-3/TRBV12-4 | - | 13 | many | CASSSQDSTEAFF | TGTGCCAGCAGTTCGCAGGACAGTACTGAAGCTTTCTTT
TRBJ2-3 | TRBV7-2 | - | 13 | many | CASSLRVQDTQYF | TGTGCCAGCAGCTTAAGGGTCCAAGATACGCAGTATTTT
TRBJ2-2 | TRBV11-2 | - | 14 | few | CASSPIYASGELFF | TGTGCCAGCAGCCCCATCTATGCGTCCGGGGAGCTGTTTTTT
TRBJ2-7 | TRBV15 | - | 15 | many | CATSRGTDGAAEQYF | TGTGCCACCAGCAGAGGCACGGACGGGGCCGCCGAGCAGTACTTC
TRBJ2-1 | TRBV20-1 | - | 14 | - | CSAPITNYHNEQFF | TGCAGTGCTCCTATTACGAACTATCACAATGAGCAGTTCTTC